Each of the 11 T cell receptor beta chains below was sequenced from the same sample in a study of blood T cells in healthy people across ages. A second PCR of 7 to 11 cycles used a sample-barcoded 5' primer and a J-beta primer mix. MiXCR, applied by TCRdb to the 5' RACE reads, yields one record per CDR3 protein. The table records roughly 1,800,000 distinct CDR3 sequences, 49% of them present only once. Specimen: blood. These receptors all come from a woman between 40 and 50 years old in good health.

In its sample, this clonotype was seen once. The V gene is TRBV29-1, the J gene TRBJ2-5; 9 nucleotides line up with TRBD2. The CDR3 length is 16 residues. V shed 3 bases, J shed 11 bases, and the junction held 19 bases outside the gene matches. The germline V gene has CDR1 SQVTM and CDR2 ANQGSEA. CDR3 DNA sequence: TGCAGCGTTGAGAATGGCGGGGGGGCGATCTACAATGAGCAGTACTTC. Its protein is CSVENGGGAIYNEQYF.

This clonotype was counted between two and nine times. The chain couples TRBV28 to TRBJ1-2; D might be TRBD1 (6 bases). CDR3 length: 15 amino acids. From germline, CDR1 is MDHEN and CDR2 SYDVKM. Trimming left V 2 bases short and J 8 bases short, with 18 bases between. In nucleotides, the CDR3 is TGTGCCAGCAGTTTAGGGGGCGCTGGATCTGGCGGCTACACCTTC. It translates to CASSLGGAGSGGYTF.

Only one count was recorded for this clonotype. This CDR3 is CSVEGVAGTVEQFF. As DNA, the CDR3 is TGCAGCGTTGAGGGTGTAGCGGGGACCGTTGAGCAGTTCTTC. The genes are TRBV29-1 and TRBJ2-1; 8 nucleotides align to TRBD2. Germline V gives CDR1 SQVTM, CDR2 ANQGSEA. This CDR3 comprises 14 residues. The V segment lost 3 bases and the J segment 9 bases; nucleotides outside the gene matches: 10.

This chain links TRBV7-6 with TRBJ2-5; 9 bases fit TRBD1. The V and J ends lost 5 bases and 4 bases, in that order; junction bases with no gene match: 17. Germline CDR1 reads SGHVS; CDR2 reads FNYEAQ. This CDR3 has 18 residues. CDR3 region: CASSLIIKTETGGETQYF. The CDR3 bases are TGTGCCAGCAGCCTGATTATTAAGACTGAGACAGGGGGAGAGACCCAGTACTTC.

Concerning this clonotype: The junction does not match germline at one end; this may be a read error. The chain joins TRBV6-5 to TRBJ2-7; 9 nucleotides match TRBD1. The CDR3 covers 15 residues. CDR1 and CDR2 (germline): MNHEY, SVGAGI. The CDR3 protein is CASRAGTGTYYEQYF. The DNA for the CDR3 is TGCGCCAGCAGGGCCGGGACAGGGACTTACTACGAGCAGTACTTC.

The rearrangement links TRBV20-1 to TRBJ2-1; a weak D match, TRBD1 (5 bases). Germline CDR1 DFQATT, CDR2 SNEGSKA (reference sequence). CDR3 length: 15 residues. V lost 0 bases, J lost 5 bases, and 14 bases lay in between. CDR3 coding DNA: TGCAGTGCTAGAGACGAACAGGTTTTCCACAATGAGCAGTTCTTC. Translating it yields CSARDEQVFHNEQFF.

This chain links TRBV6-5 with TRBJ2-7; 7 nucleotides line up with TRBD2. The CDR3 contains 16 residues. Looked up from germline, CDR1 is MNHEY and CDR2 is SVGAGI. The V gene end was trimmed by 5 bases and the J gene end by 0 bases; junction bases not matched to a gene: 10. In DNA, the CDR3 is TGTGCCAGCAGTCCCCGACTAGCCTCGATCTCCTACGAGCAGTACTTC. This encodes CASSPRLASISYEQYF.

This clonotype was observed once. The gene calls are TRBV20-1 and TRBJ2-1, with TRBD1 matching 9 bases. The trim removed 5 bases at V and 1 base at J, leaving 6 bases unmatched. CDR1 is DFQATT and CDR2 is SNEGSKA in the germline V gene (reference sequence). The CDR3 covers 15 residues. Here the CDR3 DNA reads TGCAGTGCTCCCGGGACAGGGCGATCCTACAATGAGCAGTTCTTC. This codes for CSAPGTGRSYNEQFF.

This sequence joins TRBV7-2 and TRBJ1-6, with 7 bases that match TRBD1. This CDR3 is 14 amino acids long. V was clipped by 3 bases and J by 18 bases; unmatched bases: 14. Germline V gives CDR1 SGHTA, CDR2 FQGNSA. CDR3 amino acids: CASSFVGTGDPPHF. DNA of the CDR3: TGTGCCAGCAGCTTCGTCGGAACAGGGGACCCTCCCCACTTT.

The CDR3 nucleotides read TGTGCCAGCAGTCGGGGGAGGCTCGGACAGGTGAACACTGAAGCTTTCTTT. Translated: CASSRGRLGQVNTEAFF. The rearrangement links TRBV6-2 or TRBV6-3 to TRBJ1-1; 7 bases line up with TRBD1. J gave up 0 bases and V 5 bases, and 12 bases lay outside the gene matches. CDR3 length: 17 residues. In germline, CDR1 is MNHEY, CDR2 SVGEGT.

V gene TRBV7-9 combines with J gene TRBJ2-1; possible D gene TRBD2, 6 bases. Trimming removed 4 bases from V and 5 bases from J, with 18 bases in between. Germline V gene data show CDR1 as SEHNR and CDR2 as FQNEAQ (reference sequence). This CDR3 has 16 amino acids. The CDR3 is CASSWRTGGADNEQFF. CDR3 bases: TGTGCCAGCAGCTGGCGGACTGGCGGGGCCGACAATGAGCAGTTCTTC.